These 13 T cell receptor beta chains originate from one sample sequenced in a study of blood T cell repertoires in COVID-19. Profiling relied on immunoSEQ multiplex PCR, and the TCRdb table lists in-frame clones only, not all of them. The sample lists tens of thousands of clones, roughly 80% occurring once. The sample was peripheral blood. The receptors come from a man between 65 and 79 years old with acute or convalescent COVID-19.

The rearrangement links TRBV3-1 (or the pseudogene TRBV3-2) to TRBJ2-5; the D gene is possibly TRBD1 (7 bases). The V end lost 0 bases, the J end lost 0 bases, and 17 bases lay between the germline ends. The CDR3 has 18 amino acids. Germline CDR1 LGHDT, CDR2 YNNKEL (reference sequence). Written as DNA, the CDR3 is TGTGCCAGCAGCCAAGATCCCCCGGGGGACAGATACCAAGAGACCCAGTACTTC. It translates to CASSQDPPGDRYQETQYF.

V usage is TRBV7-8 and J usage is TRBJ2-1, with TRBD2 matching 12 bases. The germline CDR1 and CDR2 sequences are SGHVS and FQNEAQ. J was trimmed by 2 bases and V by 1 base; bases with no gene match: 9. CDR3 size: 19 residues. CDR3 DNA sequence: TGTGCCAGCAGCTTAGGCGCTAGCGGGGGGGCAGGTACCTACAATGAGCAGTTCTTC. It yields the protein CASSLGASGGAGTYNEQFF.

V usage is TRBV5-1 and J usage is TRBJ2-2, with D possibly TRBD2 on 5 matching bases. The CDR3 extends over 13 amino acids. CDR1 and CDR2 from the germline V gene are SGHRS and YFSETQ. Trimming pared 3 bases from V and 6 bases from J, leaving 9 bases between. CDR3 sequence: CASSWTGAGELFF. The CDR3 bases are TGCGCCAGCAGCTGGACCGGGGCCGGGGAGCTGTTTTTT.

The gene calls are TRBV7-9 and TRBJ2-1; 9 bases are a match to TRBD1. The germline gives CDR1 SEHNR, CDR2 FQNEAQ (reference sequence). CDR3 length equals 16 residues. With 4 bases clipped from V and 4 bases from J, the junction kept 8 bases outside the gene matches. CDR3 bases: TGTGCCAGCAGCTCAAGGACAGGGGAACGATACAATGAGCAGTTCTTC. It yields the protein CASSSRTGERYNEQFF.

The chain has TRBV28 and TRBJ1-5, with D uncertain. Trimming took 5 bases from V and 7 from J, leaving 15 bases between them. In germline, CDR1 is MDHEN, CDR2 SYDVKM. CDR3 length: 14 residues. In DNA form, the CDR3 reads TGTGCCAGCAGTCCCCCATCCGGGATACAGCCCCAGCATTTT. Amino acid sequence: CASSPPSGIQPQHF.

The chain is built from TRBV15 and TRBJ1-1; no firm D call. Germline V lookup: CDR1 LNHNV, CDR2 YYDKDF (reference sequence). Trimming shortened V by 3 bases and J by 0 bases, and 8 bases separated the two germline ends. The CDR3 runs 14 residues. The CDR3 DNA reads as TGTGCCACCAGCAGCGGGATCATGAACACTGAAGCTTTCTTT. Protein sequence: CATSSGIMNTEAFF.

V and J are TRBV4-1 and TRBJ1-1; 7 bases line up with TRBD1. Trimming cost V 1 base and J 1 base; bases outside gene matches: 3. Germline CDR1 MGHRA, CDR2 YSYEKL. This CDR3 spans 15 amino acids. The CDR3 loop is CASSQGQGWNTEAFF. The DNA for the CDR3 is TGCGCCAGCAGCCAAGGACAGGGATGGAACACTGAAGCTTTCTTT.

Only a few counts were recorded for this clone. The chain recombines TRBV7-8 with TRBJ2-1; 10 bases align to TRBD2. V trimming: 4 bases; J trimming: 4 bases; junction bases outside the gene matches: 1. Germline CDR1 SGHVS, CDR2 FQNEAQ. The CDR3 runs to 14 residues. The CDR3 coding sequence is TGTGCCAGCAGCTGGACTAGCGGATACAATGAGCAGTTCTTC. As protein: CASSWTSGYNEQFF.

In this sample, this clone turned up once. This chain joins TRBV11-2 and TRBJ1-2; 8 nucleotides line up with TRBD1. Trimming removed 5 bases from V and 8 bases from J; junction bases left unmatched: 10. The CDR3 has 14 residues. The V gene's germline CDR1 is SGHAT and CDR2 FQNNGV. The CDR3 protein is CASSAADRVNGYTF. The CDR3 DNA follows: TGTGCCAGCAGCGCCGCGGACAGGGTAAACGGCTACACCTTC.

This chain joins TRBV11-2 and TRBJ1-5, with D tentatively TRBD1 (6 bases). Per germline, CDR1 SGHAT and CDR2 FQNNGV. The CDR3 covers 15 residues. V was pared by 1 base and J by 2 bases, with 9 bases between. CDR3 sequence: CASSLGAGGNQPQHF. Written as DNA, the CDR3 is TGTGCCAGCAGCTTAGGTGCAGGGGGCAATCAGCCCCAGCATTTT.

The J gene is TRBJ1-2, the V gene TRBV5-4; D gene uncertain. This CDR3 has 13 residues. Trimming took off 2 bases at V and 5 bases at J, with 10 bases between the two ends. Germline CDR1 and CDR2: SGHNT and YYREEE (reference sequence). CDR3 sequence reads: CASSFGEQYGYTF. In DNA, the CDR3 is TGTGCCAGCAGCTTCGGGGAGCAGTATGGCTACACCTTC.

The chain joins TRBV6-5 to TRBJ2-5; 8 bases are shared with TRBD1. CDR3 size: 12 residues. Germline V lookup: CDR1 MNHEY, CDR2 SVGAGI. The trim removed 6 bases at V and 4 bases at J, leaving 1 base unmatched. The CDR3 loop reads CASSDRGETQYF. DNA of the CDR3: TGTGCCAGCAGCGACAGGGGAGAGACCCAGTACTTC.

The V and J genes are TRBV7-9 and TRBJ2-6, with 7 bases that match TRBD2. The ends lost 2 bases at V and 3 bases at J; junction bases unmatched: 7. The CDR3 has 17 residues. Germline CDR1 SEHNR, CDR2 FQNEAQ (reference sequence). This chain's CDR3 is CASSLRTGGGGANVLTF. For the CDR3, the DNA is TGTGCCAGCAGCTTAAGGACGGGGGGAGGTGGGGCCAACGTCCTGACTTTC.